This entry features one TCR beta chain sequence. Its antigen is unidentified. The entry originates in a study of siplizumab effects on memory and regulatory T cells. Findings of the study overall: In siplizumab cultures, the suppressive function of proliferating Tregs remained unconfirmed. Unstimulated naive T cells seemed to show more diversity than memory cells did, and they also seemed to be among the major contributors to the alloresponse. A minor fraction of alloreactive clones, and no more, mapped to unstimulated subsets.

Clones were read by immunoSEQ multiplex PCR, and TCRdb kept only the in-frame ones, dropping some. The data hold some 100,000 clones, with about 95% observed a single time. Germline V gene sequence: CDR1 LNHDA, CDR2 SQIVND (reference sequence). The V segment lost 7 bases and the J segment 4 bases; nucleotides outside the gene matches: 8. This CDR3 has 17 amino acids. The chain links TRBV19 to TRBJ2-6; 12 positions agree with TRBD2. The specimen sequenced was non-Treg CD4+ T cells sorted from blood. This receptor was obtained from a human donor in good health. The CDR3 is CASNPSGRATGANVLTF. In DNA, the CDR3 is TGTGCCAGTAACCCTAGCGGGAGGGCCACGGGGGCCAACGTCCTGACTTTC.